This TCR beta chain comes out of a study of blood T cell repertoires in COVID-19. Study-wide context: COVID-19 samples from acute and convalescent phases originated in the United States, Italy and Spain. T cells, B-cell-depleted T cells, or PBMCs provided the cDNA or gDNA that served as material.

V shed 0 bases and J shed 1 base, with 7 bases lying between them. This CDR3 has 14 amino acids. The germline gives CDR1 MNHNY, CDR2 SVGAGI (reference sequence). In the original analysis: Amplification from reference gene primers served as the basis for estimated nucleated cell counts. Repertoires were generated with immunoSEQ multiplex PCR, while TCRdb's copy carries only in-frame clones and drops some. Clone size and V and J calls were adopted from that table, with D and trimming inferred from the DNA. The table has about 270,000 clones, 82% seen once. This receptor was identified in a woman aged 18 to 35 with acute or convalescent COVID-19. The sample comprised peripheral blood. V and J are TRBV6-6 and TRBJ2-7; a possible D gene is TRBD2 (5 bases). The CDR3 reads CASSYSGGSYEQYF. CDR3 bases: TGTGCCAGCAGTTACTCTGGCGGGTCCTACGAGCAGTACTTC.